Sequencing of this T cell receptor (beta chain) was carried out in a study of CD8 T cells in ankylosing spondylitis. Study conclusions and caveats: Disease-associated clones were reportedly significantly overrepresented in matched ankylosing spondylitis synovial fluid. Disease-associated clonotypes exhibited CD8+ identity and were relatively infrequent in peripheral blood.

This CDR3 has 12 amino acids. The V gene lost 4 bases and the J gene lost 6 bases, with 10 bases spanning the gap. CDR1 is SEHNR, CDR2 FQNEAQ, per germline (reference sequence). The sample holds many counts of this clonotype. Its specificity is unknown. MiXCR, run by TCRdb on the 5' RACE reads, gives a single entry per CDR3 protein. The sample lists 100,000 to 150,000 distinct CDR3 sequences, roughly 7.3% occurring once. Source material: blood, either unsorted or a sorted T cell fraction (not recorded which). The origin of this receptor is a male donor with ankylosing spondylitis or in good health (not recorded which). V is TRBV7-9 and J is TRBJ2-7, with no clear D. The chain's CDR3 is CASSSKVAEQYF. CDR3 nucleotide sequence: TGTGCCAGCAGCTCGAAGGTAGCCGAGCAGTACTTC.